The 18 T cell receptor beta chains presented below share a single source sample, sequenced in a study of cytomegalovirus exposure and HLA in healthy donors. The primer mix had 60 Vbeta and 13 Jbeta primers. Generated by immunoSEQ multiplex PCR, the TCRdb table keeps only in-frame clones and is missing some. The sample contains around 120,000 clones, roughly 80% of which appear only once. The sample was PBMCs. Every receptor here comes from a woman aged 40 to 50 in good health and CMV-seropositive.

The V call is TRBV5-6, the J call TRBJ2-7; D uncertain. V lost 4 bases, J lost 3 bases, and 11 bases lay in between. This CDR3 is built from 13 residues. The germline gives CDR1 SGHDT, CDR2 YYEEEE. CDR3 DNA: TGTGCCAGCAGCGGCCGCACAGACTACGAGCAGTACTTC. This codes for CASSGRTDYEQYF.

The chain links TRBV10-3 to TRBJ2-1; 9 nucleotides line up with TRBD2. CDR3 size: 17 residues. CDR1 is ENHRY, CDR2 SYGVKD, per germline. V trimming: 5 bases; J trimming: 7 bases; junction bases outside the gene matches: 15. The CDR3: CAISFSTSGNSRNEQFF. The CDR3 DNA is TGTGCCATCAGTTTCTCGACTAGCGGAAATTCTAGAAATGAGCAGTTCTTC.

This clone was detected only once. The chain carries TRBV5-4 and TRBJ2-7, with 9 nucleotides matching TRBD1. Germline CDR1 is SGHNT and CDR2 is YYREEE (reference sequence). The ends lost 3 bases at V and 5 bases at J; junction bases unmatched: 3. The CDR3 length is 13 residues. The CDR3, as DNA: TGTGCCAGCAGCTGGGACAGGGTTAACGAGCAGTACTTC. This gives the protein CASSWDRVNEQYF.

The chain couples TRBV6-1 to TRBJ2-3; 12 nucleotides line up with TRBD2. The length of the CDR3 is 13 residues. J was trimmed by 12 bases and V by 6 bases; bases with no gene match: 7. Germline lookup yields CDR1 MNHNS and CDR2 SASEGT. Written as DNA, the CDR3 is TGTGCCAGCAGGGACGGACTAGCGGGAAGTCAGTATTTT. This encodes CASRDGLAGSQYF.

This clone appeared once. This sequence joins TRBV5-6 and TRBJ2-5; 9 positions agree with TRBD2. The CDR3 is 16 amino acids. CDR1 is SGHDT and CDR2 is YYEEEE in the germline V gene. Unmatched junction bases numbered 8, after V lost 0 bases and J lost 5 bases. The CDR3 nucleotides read TGTGCCAGCAGCTTGGAGGGGACTAGCCCTCAGGAGACCCAGTACTTC. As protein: CASSLEGTSPQETQYF.

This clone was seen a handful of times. The CDR3 sequence is CSVADTGELFF. The CDR3 region has the DNA TGCAGCGTTGCCGACACCGGGGAGCTGTTTTTT. This chain uses TRBV29-1 with TRBJ2-2; no clear D. The germline CDR1 and CDR2 sequences are SQVTM and ANQGSEA. The CDR3 loop spans 11 amino acids. V was pared by 4 bases and J by 3 bases, with 3 bases between.

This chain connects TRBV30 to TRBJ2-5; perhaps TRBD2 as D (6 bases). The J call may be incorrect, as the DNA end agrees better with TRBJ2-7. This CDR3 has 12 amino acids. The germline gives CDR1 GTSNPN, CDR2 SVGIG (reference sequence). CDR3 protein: CAWSPRGYEQYF. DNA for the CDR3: TGTGCCTGGAGCCCTCGGGGGTACGAGCAGTACTTC.

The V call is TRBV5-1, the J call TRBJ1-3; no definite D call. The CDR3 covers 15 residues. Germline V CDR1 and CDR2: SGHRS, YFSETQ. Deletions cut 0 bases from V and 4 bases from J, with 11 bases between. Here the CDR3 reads CASSLGRGGGNTIYF. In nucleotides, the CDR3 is TGCGCCAGCAGCTTGGGTCGCGGCGGGGGAAACACCATATATTTT. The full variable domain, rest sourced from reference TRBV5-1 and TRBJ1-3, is KAGVTQTPRYLIKTRGQQVTLSCSPISGHRSVSWYQQTPGQGLQFLFEYFSETQRNKGNFPGRFSGRQFSNSRSEMNVSTLELGDSALYLCASSLGRGGGNTIYFGEGSWLTVV.

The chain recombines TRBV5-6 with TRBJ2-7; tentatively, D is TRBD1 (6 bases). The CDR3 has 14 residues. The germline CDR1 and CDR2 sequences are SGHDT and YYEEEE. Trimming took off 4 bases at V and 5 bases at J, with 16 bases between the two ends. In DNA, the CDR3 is TGTGCCAGCAGCCCTCGACAGGCGGTTAACGAGCAGTACTTC. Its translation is CASSPRQAVNEQYF.

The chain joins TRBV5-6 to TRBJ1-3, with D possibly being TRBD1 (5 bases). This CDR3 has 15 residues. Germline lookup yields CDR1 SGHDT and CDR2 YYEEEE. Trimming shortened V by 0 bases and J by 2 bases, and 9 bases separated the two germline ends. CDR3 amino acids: CASSLEGRAGNTIYF. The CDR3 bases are TGTGCCAGCAGCTTGGAGGGCAGGGCTGGAAACACCATATATTTT.

CDR3 protein: CAWREGQPNEKLFF. The CDR3 nucleotides are TGTGCCTGGAGGGAGGGACAGCCAAATGAAAAACTGTTTTTT. V and J are TRBV30 and TRBJ1-4; 7 bases line up with TRBD1. V shed 3 bases and J 5 bases; nucleotides not matched to a gene: 6. Germline loops: CDR1 GTSNPN, CDR2 SVGIG (reference sequence). The CDR3 is 14 amino acids.

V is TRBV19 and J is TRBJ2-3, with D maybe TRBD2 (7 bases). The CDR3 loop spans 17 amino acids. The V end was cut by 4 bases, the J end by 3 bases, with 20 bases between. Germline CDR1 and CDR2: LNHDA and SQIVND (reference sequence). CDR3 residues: CASSTGRGRGWTDTQYF. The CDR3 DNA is TGTGCCAGTAGTACAGGGAGGGGCAGGGGATGGACAGATACGCAGTATTTT.

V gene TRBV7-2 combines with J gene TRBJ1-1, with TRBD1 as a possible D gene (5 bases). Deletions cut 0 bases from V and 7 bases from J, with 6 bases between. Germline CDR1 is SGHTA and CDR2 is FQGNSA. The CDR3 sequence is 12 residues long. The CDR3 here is CASSLAQGEAFF. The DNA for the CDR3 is TGTGCCAGCAGCTTAGCCCAGGGTGAAGCTTTCTTT.

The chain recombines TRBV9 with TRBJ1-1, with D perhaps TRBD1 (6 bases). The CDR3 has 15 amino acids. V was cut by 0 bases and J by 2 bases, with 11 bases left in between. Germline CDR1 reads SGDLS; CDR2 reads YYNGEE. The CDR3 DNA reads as TGTGCCAGCAGCGTAGTGGGCAGGGGCAACACTGAAGCTTTCTTT. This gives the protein CASSVVGRGNTEAFF.

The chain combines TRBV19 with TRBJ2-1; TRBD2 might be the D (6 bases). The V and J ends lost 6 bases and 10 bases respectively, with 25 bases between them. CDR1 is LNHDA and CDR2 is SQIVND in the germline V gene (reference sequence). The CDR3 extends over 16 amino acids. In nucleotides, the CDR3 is TGTGCCAGTAGCCGGGATCGGGACTTCCCATTAAGGGAGCAGTTCTTC. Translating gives CASSRDRDFPLREQFF.

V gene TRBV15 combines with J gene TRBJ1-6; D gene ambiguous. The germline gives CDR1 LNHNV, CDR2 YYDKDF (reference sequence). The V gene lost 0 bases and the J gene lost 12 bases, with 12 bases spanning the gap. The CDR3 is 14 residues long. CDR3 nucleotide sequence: TGTGCCACCAGCAGAGATCGGGCGGGAAGACCCCTCCACTTT. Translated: CATSRDRAGRPLHF. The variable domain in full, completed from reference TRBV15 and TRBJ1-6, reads DAMVIQNPRYQVTQFGKPVTLSCSQTLNHNVMYWYQQKSSQAPKLLFHYYDKDFNNEADTPDNFQSRRPNTSFCFLDIRSPGLGDTAMYLCATSRDRAGRPLHFGNGTRLTVT.

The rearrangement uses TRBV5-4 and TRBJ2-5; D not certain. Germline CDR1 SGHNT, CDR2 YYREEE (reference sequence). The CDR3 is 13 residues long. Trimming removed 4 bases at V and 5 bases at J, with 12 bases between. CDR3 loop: CASSLDVRETQYF. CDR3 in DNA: TGTGCCAGCAGCCTGGACGTCCGGGAGACCCAGTACTTC.

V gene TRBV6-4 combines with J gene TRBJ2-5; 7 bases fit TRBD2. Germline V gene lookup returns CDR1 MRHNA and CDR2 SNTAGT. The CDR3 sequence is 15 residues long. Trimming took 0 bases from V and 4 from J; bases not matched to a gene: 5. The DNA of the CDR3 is TGTGCCAGCAGTGACTCTCCCTCGGGGGGAGAGACCCAGTACTTC. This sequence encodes CASSDSPSGGETQYF.